This entry features one TCR beta chain sequence. Its antigen is as yet unknown. CEF-cultured naive and memory CD4+ T cell DNA got survey-level sequencing. The protocol was immunoSEQ multiplex PCR, while the TCRdb copy is restricted to in-frame clones and leaves out a portion. There are around 45,000 clones in the sample; approximately 80% occur only once, and about 1.5% lies in the top ten. The entry originates in a study of CD4 T cells in relation to SARS-CoV-2 and coronaviruses. Study context: Convalescent patients were eight or nine males and a handful of females; two were Hispanic.

Study outcomes and limitations: Monoreactive clones expanded significantly more to SARS-CoV-2 than crossreactive clones did.

Roughly 100,000 naive or memory CD4+ cells were cultured with CEF peptides for nine to ten days. Germline assignment: CDR1 LNHDA and CDR2 SQIVND (reference sequence). CDR3 size: 15 residues. Trimming removed 3 bases at V and 6 bases at J, with 15 bases between. The source material was naive CD4+ T cells from PBMCs, cultured in vitro. Subset here: naive CD4+ T cells isolated by negative enrichment. The chain recombines TRBV19 with TRBJ2-1; D not certain. The sequence derives from an adult with COVID-19. The chain's CDR3 is CASSISPGLSNEQFF. CDR3 in DNA: TGTGCCAGTAGTATTTCTCCAGGTCTTAGCAATGAGCAGTTCTTC.